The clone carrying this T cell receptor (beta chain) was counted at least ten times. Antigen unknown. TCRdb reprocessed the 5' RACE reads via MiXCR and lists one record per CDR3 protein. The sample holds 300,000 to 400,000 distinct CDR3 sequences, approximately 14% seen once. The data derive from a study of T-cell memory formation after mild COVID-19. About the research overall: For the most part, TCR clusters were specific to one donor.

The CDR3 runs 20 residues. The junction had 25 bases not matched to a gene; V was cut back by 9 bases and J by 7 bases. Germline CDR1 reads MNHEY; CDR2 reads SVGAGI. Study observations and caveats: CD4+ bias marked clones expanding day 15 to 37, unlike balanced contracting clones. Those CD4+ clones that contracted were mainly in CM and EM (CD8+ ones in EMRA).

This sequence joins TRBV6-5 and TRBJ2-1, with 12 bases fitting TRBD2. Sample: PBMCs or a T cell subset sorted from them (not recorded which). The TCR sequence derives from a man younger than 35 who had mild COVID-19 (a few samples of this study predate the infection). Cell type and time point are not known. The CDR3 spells CASTRTGTEFLAGGKNEQFF. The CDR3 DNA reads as TGTGCCAGTACTCGGACCGGGACAGAGTTTCTAGCGGGGGGGAAAAATGAGCAGTTCTTC.